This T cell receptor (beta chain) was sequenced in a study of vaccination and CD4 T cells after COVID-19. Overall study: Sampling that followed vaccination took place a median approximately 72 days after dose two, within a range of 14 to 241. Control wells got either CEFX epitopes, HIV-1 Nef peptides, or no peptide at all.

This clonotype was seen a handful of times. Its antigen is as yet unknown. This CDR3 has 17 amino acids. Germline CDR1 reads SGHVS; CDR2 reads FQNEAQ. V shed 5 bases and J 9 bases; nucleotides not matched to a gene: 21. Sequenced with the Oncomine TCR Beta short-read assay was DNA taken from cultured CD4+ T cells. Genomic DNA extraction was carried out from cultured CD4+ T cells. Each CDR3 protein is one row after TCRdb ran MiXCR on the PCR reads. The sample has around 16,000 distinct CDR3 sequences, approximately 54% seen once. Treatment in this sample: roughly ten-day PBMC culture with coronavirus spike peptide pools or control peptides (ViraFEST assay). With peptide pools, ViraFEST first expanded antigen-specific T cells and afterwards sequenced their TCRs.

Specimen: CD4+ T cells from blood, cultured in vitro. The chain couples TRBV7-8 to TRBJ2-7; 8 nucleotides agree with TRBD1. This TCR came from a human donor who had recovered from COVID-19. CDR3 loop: CASSRDRMILASSGQYF. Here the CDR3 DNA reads TGTGCCAGCAGCCGGGACAGGATGATTTTAGCGTCCTCTGGGCAGTACTTC.